This T cell receptor (beta chain) was sequenced during a study of T cell clonotyping in hematopoietic cell transplantation. Overall study: Recipients' pretransplant samples followed cytoreduction. Study results and caveats: After transplant, recipient diversity fell while pathologically expanded clonotypes grew through day 180.

TCRdb keeps only in-frame clones here, not all; method: immunoSEQ multiplex PCR. The data hold 3,500 or so clones, with approximately 94% observed a single time. Worth noting for this clone: Its antigen is unidentified.

Trimming stripped 5 bases from V and 0 bases from J, with 11 bases between. Germline CDR1 LNHDA, CDR2 SQIVND (reference sequence). The CDR3 length is 15 residues. Time point here: recipient sample about 28 days before transplant, after cytoreduction. The receptor comes from a woman between 50 and 59 years old with chronic myeloid leukemia. Some clones in this sample may be carry-over from other donors' samples. This sequence joins TRBV19 and TRBJ2-1, with D possibly being TRBD1 (5 bases). The material was peripheral blood mononuclear cells, obtained before stem cell transplant. CDR3 sequence reads: CASSRQLSSYNEQFF. Written as DNA, the CDR3 is TGTGCCAGTAGTCGACAGTTGAGCTCCTACAATGAGCAGTTCTTC.